This paragraph covers one TCR beta chain sequence. The antigen is unknown. The sample comes from a study of regulatory T cells in long-lasting Graves disease. Study-wide points: Persistent disease showed a preference for TRBV28, TRBJ1-2 and TRBJ2-5.

The CDR3 loop spans 15 amino acids. Germline trimming cut 2 bases from V and 4 bases from J; bases unmatched to any gene: 4. The germline V gene encodes CDR1 MNHEY and CDR2 SVGEGT. Regarding time point: persistent/refractory GD, antithyroid drugs over 5 years with positive TRAb. RNA extracted from PBMCs served as the sequencing template. According to the study, TCR beta libraries were built with iRepertoire HTBI primers and CDR3-region Arm-PCR. The authors' processing: Identified segments across samples numbered roughly 60 TRBV and more than 11 TRBJ. TCRdb itself ran the multiplex PCR reads through MiXCR, one entry per CDR3 protein. TCRdb's processing, not the study's, gives the V and J calls here. This sample yields about 660,000 distinct CDR3 sequences, of which 30% are seen a single time; about two fifths belongs to the top ten.

This chain connects TRBV6-2 or TRBV6-3 to TRBJ2-7; 11 bases agree with TRBD1. The sample in question was peripheral blood mononuclear cells (PBMCs), obtained when the disease was refractory, from a patient treated with antithyroid drugs. This sequence originates from a female donor with Graves disease. The CDR3 here is CASSYTGTGGYEQYF. CDR3 bases: TGTGCCAGCAGTTACACCGGGACAGGGGGTTACGAGCAGTACTTC.